These 3 T cell receptor beta chains came from one sample sequenced in a study of T cells in Graves' hyperthyroidism and ophthalmopathy. Template material for amplifying TCR beta CDR3 regions consisted of RNA transcripts. Primed by the HTBI set, a first-round RT-PCR was run on the TCR CDR3. TCRdb analysed the multiplex PCR reads with MiXCR anew, one entry per CDR3 protein. This table has hundreds of thousands of distinct CDR3 sequences, around 20% appearing once. The sequenced material came from blood. The receptors shown here come from a young man with Graves' ophthalmopathy.

Comments on this clonotype: A much larger clonotype is one base distant, so this may be a read error. This chain links TRBV6-2 or TRBV6-3 with TRBJ1-5; D remains ambiguous. The CDR3 has 15 amino acids. The V gene's germline CDR1 is MNHEY and CDR2 SVGEGT. In nucleotides, the CDR3 is TGTGCCAGCAGTTTCTCTGGTCAAGAGAATCAGCCCAAGCATTTT. Its protein product is CASSFSGQENQPKHF.

This clonotype showed up many times. This chain joins TRBV30 and TRBJ1-1; no clear D. CDR1 is GTSNPN, CDR2 SVGIG, per germline (reference sequence). Trimming shortened V by 0 bases and J by 5 bases, and 10 bases separated the two germline ends. This CDR3 is 13 amino acids long. The CDR3 region is CAWSVNKGTEAFF. In DNA, the CDR3 is TGTGCCTGGAGTGTAAATAAAGGGACTGAAGCTTTCTTT.

The V gene is TRBV5-4, the J gene TRBJ2-1, with D tentatively TRBD2 (5 bases). V lost 1 base, J lost 0 bases, and 11 bases lay in between. The CDR3 consists of 16 residues. Germline CDR1 and CDR2: SGHNT and YYREEE (reference sequence). The CDR3 nucleotides are TGTGCCAGCAGCTTGCTAGGACTTAGCTCCTACAATGAGCAGTTCTTC. Protein product: CASSLLGLSSYNEQFF.